Presented here are 14 T cell receptor beta chains from one specimen sequenced in a study of T cell responses to AZD1222 COVID-19 vaccine. Sequencing was performed with immunoSEQ multiplex PCR; in TCRdb, only in-frame clones are kept and a portion is missing. The sample includes about 190,000 clones, under 95% of them seen just once. Source: peripheral blood, taken on day 0 of AZD1222 vaccination. The receptors derive from an adult in good health.

The chain recombines TRBV5-6 with TRBJ1-5; D not certain. The CDR3 is made up of 15 amino acids. The V end was cut by 0 bases, the J end by 5 bases, with 12 bases between. Germline V gene data show CDR1 as SGHDT and CDR2 as YYEEEE. The CDR3 spells CASSLARSGYQPQHF. The CDR3 region has the DNA TGTGCCAGCAGCTTGGCTCGATCCGGGTATCAGCCCCAGCATTTT.

The chain joins TRBV18 to TRBJ1-5, with TRBD1 matching over 7 bases. The CDR3 is 14 residues long. After removal of 3 bases from V and 4 bases from J, the junction contained 3 bases not matched to a gene. Germline V gives CDR1 KGHSH, CDR2 LQKENI. The CDR3 bases are TGTGCCAGCTCACCTTCCAGGGGGAATCAGCCCCAGCATTTT. Amino acid sequence: CASSPSRGNQPQHF. The variable domain in full, with the rest retrieved from reference TRBV18 and TRBJ1-5, is NAGVMQNPRHLVRRRGQEARLRCSPMKGHSHVYWYRQLPEEGLKFMVYLQKENIIDESGMPKERFSAEFPKEGPSILRIQQVVRGDSAAYFCASSPSRGNQPQHFGDGTRLSIL.

This rearrangement joins TRBV7-2 to TRBJ1-1; tentatively, D is TRBD1 (6 bases). Between the trimmed V and J ends, which lost 5 bases and 4 bases, there was a span of 17 bases. The CDR3 is 15 residues long. CDR1 is SGHTA and CDR2 is FQGNSA in the germline V gene. CDR3 DNA: TGTGCCAGCAGCCCAGACGCTCTACAGGGCACTGAAGCTTTCTTT. Residues: CASSPDALQGTEAFF.

The V call is TRBV7-6, the J call TRBJ2-5, with 15 bases aligning to TRBD2. Germline V CDR1 and CDR2: SGHVS, FNYEAQ. J was trimmed by 2 bases and V by 3 bases; bases with no gene match: 4. The CDR3 has 17 residues. The CDR3, as DNA: TGTGCCAGCAGCTTGGGACTAGCGGGGGGTGAACAAGAGACCCAGTACTTC. It yields the protein CASSLGLAGGEQETQYF.

V usage is TRBV9 and J usage is TRBJ2-2; the D gene is possibly TRBD2 (5 bases). The V and J ends lost 1 base and 2 bases respectively, with 15 bases between them. This CDR3 is built from 17 residues. Germline CDR1 SGDLS, CDR2 YYNGEE. The CDR3 loop is CASSVPISASNTGELFF. The CDR3 region has the DNA TGTGCCAGCAGCGTACCCATTAGCGCAAGCAACACCGGGGAGCTGTTTTTT.

The chain employs TRBV3-1 (or the pseudogene TRBV3-2) and TRBJ2-7; 7 bases are a match to TRBD2. This CDR3 has 15 amino acids. Germline CDR1 LGHDT, CDR2 YNNKEL (reference sequence). Unmatched junction bases numbered 10, after V lost 1 base and J lost 7 bases. CDR3 DNA sequence: TGTGCCAGCAGCCAAGTGGGAGGGAGGACGGGGGAGCAGTACTTC. It translates to CASSQVGGRTGEQYF.

This chain joins TRBV4-2 and TRBJ1-1; D is ambiguous. Trimming removed 4 bases at V and 6 bases at J, with 9 bases between. The CDR3 consists of 12 residues. Germline loops: CDR1 LGHNA, CDR2 YNFKEQ. The CDR3 DNA sequence: TGTGCCAGCAGCCCGAGCCACCCTGAAGCTTTCTTT. Protein sequence: CASSPSHPEAFF.

CDR3 loop: CASRERESGYEQYF. CDR3 in DNA: TGTGCCAGCAGAGAGCGGGAGTCGGGCTACGAGCAGTACTTC. The chain joins TRBV6-5 to TRBJ2-7, with TRBD2 identical over 8 bases. Losses at the gene ends were 6 bases for V and 3 bases for J; bases not matched to a gene: 7. The CDR3 covers 14 residues. Germline CDR1 is MNHEY and CDR2 is SVGAGI.

V and J are TRBV19 and TRBJ1-6, with 7 bases lining up with TRBD1. V lost 7 bases, J lost 11 bases, and 11 bases stayed unmatched. Germline values: CDR1 LNHDA, CDR2 SQIVND (reference sequence). The CDR3 consists of 14 residues. The CDR3 region is CASTPGQLWTPLHF. DNA for the CDR3: TGTGCCAGTACGCCGGGACAGCTGTGGACACCCCTCCACTTT.

The rearrangement uses TRBV6-1 and TRBJ1-5; 7 bases agree with TRBD1. The ends lost 4 bases at V and 0 bases at J; junction bases unmatched: 9. The CDR3 sequence is 17 residues long. Germline values: CDR1 MNHNS, CDR2 SASEGT. The CDR3 nucleotides are TGTGCCAGCAGTGCCCGGGACAGTACCTATAGCAATCAGCCCCAGCATTTT. Protein product: CASSARDSTYSNQPQHF.

The J gene is TRBJ2-7, the V gene TRBV28; perhaps D is TRBD1 or TRBD2 (5 bases each). Germline lookup yields CDR1 MDHEN and CDR2 SYDVKM. V was pared by 2 bases and J by 0 bases, with 8 bases between. This CDR3 is 14 amino acids long. The CDR3 loop is CASSLGGSSYEQYF. CDR3 in DNA: TGTGCCAGCAGTTTAGGGGGAAGCTCCTACGAGCAGTACTTC.

This clone occurred once. The CDR3 loop is CASSSSSGQYEQYF. The CDR3 DNA is TGTGCCAGCAGCTCCTCCTCTGGGCAGTACGAGCAGTACTTC. The chain has TRBV13 and TRBJ2-7; D uncertain. Per the germline V gene, CDR1 is PRHDT and CDR2 is FYEKMQ (reference sequence). The V end lost 4 bases, the J end lost 4 bases, and 14 bases lay between the germline ends. The CDR3 extends over 14 amino acids.

This chain joins TRBV2 and TRBJ1-5, with D unclear. Germline CDR1 and CDR2: SNHLY and FYNNEI. The CDR3 runs 19 residues. Deletions cut 4 bases from V and 0 bases from J, with 22 bases between. CDR3 sequence reads: CASSGVLVSGPYSNQPQHF. The CDR3 DNA follows: TGTGCCAGCAGTGGGGTATTAGTGAGTGGTCCGTATAGCAATCAGCCCCAGCATTTT.

The rearrangement joins TRBV7-9 to TRBJ2-7, with TRBD2 identical over 7 bases. After removal of 6 bases from V and 4 bases from J, the junction contained 6 bases not matched to a gene. The CDR3 has 13 amino acids. Germline V gene sequence: CDR1 SEHNR, CDR2 FQNEAQ (reference sequence). CDR3 protein: CASRPGGLYEQYF. The CDR3 coding sequence is TGTGCCAGCAGGCCGGGAGGCCTTTACGAGCAGTACTTC.